This passage covers 14 T cell receptor beta chains from one sample sequenced in a study of CD8+ T cells in alopecia areata. It was cDNA, reverse transcribed from extracted RNA, that served as the sequencing template. Assay used: immunoSEQ multiplex PCR; TCRdb lists only in-frame clones, some missing. This sample has approximately 150,000 clones, with around 54% found just once. The sequenced sample was CD4+ T cells sorted from blood. The source is a human donor in good health.

This clone was seen only once. CDR3 protein: CASSQFRVNTEAFF. CDR3 nucleotides: TGTGCCAGCAGTCAATTTAGAGTGAACACTGAAGCTTTCTTT. The V and J genes are TRBV6-5 and TRBJ1-1; the D is unclear. The CDR3 totals 14 residues. Trimming stripped 5 bases from V and 0 bases from J, with 10 bases between. Germline-derived CDR1 and CDR2 are MNHEY and SVGAGI.

This rearrangement joins TRBV2 to TRBJ2-4, with 8 bases matching TRBD1. The CDR3 is 15 residues long. With V trimmed by 7 bases and J by 0 bases, 5 bases remained unmatched. CDR1 and CDR2 (germline): SNHLY, FYNNEI. The CDR3, as DNA: TGTGCCAGCAAGCAACAGGGGGTAGCCAAAAACATTCAGTACTTC. Protein sequence: CASKQQGVAKNIQYF.

This chain connects TRBV29-1 to TRBJ1-1; no definite D call. The CDR3 runs to 13 residues. Between the trimmed V and J ends, which lost 3 bases and 1 base, there was a span of 9 bases. Germline-derived CDR1 and CDR2 are SQVTM and ANQGSEA. The CDR3 spells CSVDAEGNTEAFF. CDR3 nucleotides: TGCAGCGTTGACGCGGAGGGGAACACTGAAGCTTTCTTT.

This clone was found a few times. This chain links TRBV28 with TRBJ2-7; possibly TRBD2 for D (6 bases). This CDR3 spans 16 amino acids. The ends were cut back, 3 bases at V and 1 base at J, with 16 bases in the middle. Germline lookup yields CDR1 MDHEN and CDR2 SYDVKM. This CDR3 is CASSFKYGTPSYEQYF. Written as DNA, the CDR3 is TGTGCCAGCAGTTTTAAGTACGGGACTCCTTCCTACGAGCAGTACTTC.

The rearrangement uses TRBV4-1 and TRBJ1-5, with TRBD1 matching 12 bases. Trimming at V came to 3 bases and at J to 7 bases, leaving 10 bases not matched to a gene. The CDR3 extends over 17 amino acids. Germline CDR1 reads MGHRA; CDR2 reads YSYEKL. The CDR3 protein is CASSHVGQGALGQPQHF. DNA for the CDR3: TGCGCCAGCAGCCATGTGGGACAGGGGGCCTTAGGCCAGCCCCAGCATTTT.

V gene TRBV19 combines with J gene TRBJ2-1; D is possibly TRBD2 (5 bases). The V gene lost 3 bases and the J gene lost 12 bases, with 12 bases spanning the gap. The CDR3 runs to 12 residues. Germline CDR1 is LNHDA and CDR2 is SQIVND (reference sequence). The CDR3 reads CASSISEFGQFF. Here the CDR3 DNA reads TGTGCCAGTAGTATTAGCGAGTTCGGGCAGTTCTTC.

This chain uses TRBV29-1 with TRBJ1-4; no clear D gene. The germline V and J ends were trimmed by 7 bases and 4 bases, with 10 bases remaining between them. Looked up from germline, CDR1 is SQVTM and CDR2 is ANQGSEA. CDR3 length: 12 residues. CDR3 DNA sequence: TGCAGCGCCCGACGGAATAATGAAAAACTGTTTTTT. It specifies CSARRNNEKLFF.

V usage is TRBV29-1 and J usage is TRBJ2-5; D tentatively fits TRBD1 or TRBD2 (5 bases each). The V and J ends lost 4 bases and 7 bases respectively, with 10 bases between them. This CDR3 comprises 11 residues. In germline, CDR1 is SQVTM, CDR2 ANQGSEA. CDR3 amino acids: CSVGDPGTQYF. The CDR3 region has the DNA TGCAGCGTTGGGGACCCCGGGACCCAGTACTTC.

This chain joins TRBV10-2 and TRBJ2-5, with unresolved D. The CDR3 is 11 amino acids. Trimming pared 3 bases from V and 4 bases from J, leaving 3 bases between. Germline V gene data show CDR1 as WSHSY and CDR2 as SAAADI. CDR3 protein: CASSEGETQYF. The CDR3 coding sequence is TGCGCCAGCAGTGAAGGAGAGACCCAGTACTTC.

This clone was seen more than once but under ten times. V gene TRBV6-5 combines with J gene TRBJ1-2, with D uncertain. This CDR3 is built from 14 residues. CDR1 is MNHEY and CDR2 is SVGAGI in the germline V gene. Trimming pared 4 bases from V and 1 base from J, leaving 10 bases between. The CDR3 loop is CASSSLRVNYGYTF. CDR3 bases: TGTGCCAGCAGTTCCCTGAGGGTTAACTATGGCTACACCTTC.

This clone was seen only a few times. This rearrangement joins TRBV5-1 to TRBJ2-1; 12 bases line up with TRBD2. Germline V gene sequence: CDR1 SGHRS, CDR2 YFSETQ. V lost 4 bases to trimming and J lost 7 bases; unmatched junction nucleotides: 6. The CDR3 consists of 15 residues. CDR3 loop: CASSTGGTSGNEQFF. In DNA form, the CDR3 reads TGCGCCAGCAGCACCGGGGGGACTAGCGGGAATGAGCAGTTCTTC.

This chain links TRBV7-2 with TRBJ2-5; 7 positions match TRBD1. V was pared by 2 bases and J by 5 bases, with 8 bases of the junction left unmatched. This CDR3 comprises 15 residues. Germline V gives CDR1 SGHTA, CDR2 FQGNSA. CDR3: CASSLYSTGSETQYF. CDR3 sequence (DNA): TGTGCCAGCAGCTTATACTCGACAGGGTCGGAGACCCAGTACTTC.

The CDR3 DNA sequence: TGTGCCATTAGGGTCGTTGAACGGTACACCTTC. It codes for CAIRVVERYTF. This chain connects TRBV28 to TRBJ1-2, with D unresolved. The CDR3 has 11 residues. Deletions cut 10 bases from V and 11 bases from J, with 17 bases between. The germline V gene has CDR1 MDHEN and CDR2 SYDVKM.

V gene TRBV28 combines with J gene TRBJ2-4; D gene ambiguous. Germline lookup yields CDR1 MDHEN and CDR2 SYDVKM. The CDR3 contains 13 residues. V was pared by 7 bases and J by 2 bases, with 9 bases between. CDR3 nucleotide sequence: TGTGCCAGCACCTTCGGCCCCAAAAACATTCAGTACTTC. Amino acids: CASTFGPKNIQYF.